A single sample gave rise to the 21 T cell receptor beta chains below, sequenced in a study of OX40 agonist ivuxolimab in advanced cancers. The table came from immunoSEQ multiplex PCR; TCRdb's copy has only in-frame clones and leaves some out. The sample shows 68,000 or so clones, 80% to 95% of them seen only once. Sequenced material: CD4+ or CD8+ T cells sorted from blood, taken in a trial of the OX40 agonist ivuxolimab. Source of these receptors: an adult with an advanced solid tumor such as melanoma, head and neck, liver or kidney cancer.

In this sample, this clone turned up once. The gene calls are TRBV7-3 and TRBJ2-1; 14 bases align to TRBD2. V lost 3 bases, J lost 2 bases, and 12 bases stayed unmatched. The length of the CDR3 is 20 residues. Germline V CDR1 and CDR2: SGHTA, FQGTGA. The CDR3 loop is CASSFPGTSGSVPTYNEQFF. In DNA, the CDR3 is TGTGCCAGCAGCTTCCCCGGGACTAGCGGGAGCGTCCCTACCTACAATGAGCAGTTCTTC.

The V and J genes are TRBV2 and TRBJ1-3, with 10 nucleotides matching TRBD1. The J segment lost 3 bases and the V segment lost 4 bases, leaving 0 bases of the junction unmatched. Germline V gene data show CDR1 as SNHLY and CDR2 as FYNNEI. This CDR3 contains 14 residues. This CDR3 is CASSGTGGGNTIYF. The CDR3 DNA sequence: TGTGCCAGCAGTGGGACAGGGGGTGGAAACACCATATATTTT.

The chain recombines TRBV5-1 with TRBJ2-3, with no clear D. CDR3 length equals 11 residues. Germline V CDR1 and CDR2: SGHRS, YFSETQ. Trimming stripped 7 bases from V and 3 bases from J, with 6 bases between. CDR3 sequence: CASSETDTQYF. The CDR3 DNA sequence: TGCGCCAGCTCCGAGACAGATACGCAGTATTTT.

The chain has TRBV18 and TRBJ2-1; 15 nucleotides line up with TRBD2. V trimming: 5 bases; J trimming: 8 bases; junction bases outside the gene matches: 1. Germline V gene sequence: CDR1 KGHSH, CDR2 LQKENI. This CDR3 is built from 14 residues. The CDR3 bases are TGTGCCAGCTCAGGGACTAGCGGGAGGCATGAGCAGTTCTTC. Amino acids: CASSGTSGRHEQFF.

V usage is TRBV27 and J usage is TRBJ1-5; D unclear. V lost 8 bases and J 3 bases, leaving 11 bases between the germline ends. CDR1 and CDR2 from the germline V gene are MNHEY and SMNVEV (reference sequence). The CDR3 contains 13 residues. CDR3 DNA sequence: TGTGCCAGCGGCCCCGCTGACAATCAGCCCCAGCATTTT. As protein: CASGPADNQPQHF.

This clone was picked up one time. The rearrangement joins TRBV9 to TRBJ2-5; weak D call: TRBD2 (6 bases). The CDR3 contains 13 residues. Germline loops: CDR1 SGDLS, CDR2 YYNGEE. Trimming pared 2 bases from V and 5 bases from J, leaving 10 bases between. The CDR3 DNA follows: TGTGCCAGCAGCGTCTCTAGCGACGAGACCCAGTACTTC. As protein: CASSVSSDETQYF.

V and J are TRBV2 and TRBJ2-5; D remains ambiguous. CDR1 is SNHLY and CDR2 is FYNNEI in the germline V gene. The CDR3 covers 13 residues. V was clipped by 5 bases and J by 5 bases, with 12 bases between them. The CDR3 loop reads CASSSSLRETQYF. The CDR3 DNA reads TGTGCCAGCAGTAGCAGTTTAAGGGAGACCCAGTACTTC.

The chain recombines TRBV7-9 with TRBJ2-5; unclear D gene. The CDR3 is 15 residues long. The V end was cut by 5 bases, the J end by 0 bases, with 13 bases between. Per the germline V gene, CDR1 is SEHNR and CDR2 is FQNEAQ (reference sequence). Here the CDR3 reads CASSLDGRYQETQYF. DNA of the CDR3: TGTGCCAGCAGCCTGGATGGAAGGTACCAAGAGACCCAGTACTTC.

The chain has TRBV28 and TRBJ1-5; D is ambiguous. Germline V lookup: CDR1 MDHEN, CDR2 SYDVKM. The V end was cut by 6 bases, the J end by 0 bases, with 12 bases between. The CDR3 runs to 15 residues. This chain's CDR3 is CASSPVWGSNQPQHF. DNA for the CDR3: TGTGCCAGCAGCCCAGTTTGGGGTAGCAATCAGCCCCAGCATTTT. Full variable domain (remainder filled in from reference TRBV28 and TRBJ1-5): DVKVTQSSRYLVKRTGEKVFLECVQDMDHENMFWYRQDPGLGLRLIYFSYDVKMKEKGDIPEGYSVSREKKERFSLILESASTNQTSMYLCASSPVWGSNQPQHFGDGTRLSIL.

The V gene is TRBV30, the J gene TRBJ1-1; D remains ambiguous. The V gene lost 3 bases and the J gene lost 1 base, with 3 bases spanning the gap. Germline values: CDR1 GTSNPN, CDR2 SVGIG (reference sequence). This CDR3 is built from 11 residues. Here the CDR3 reads CAWRTNTEAFF. In DNA form, the CDR3 reads TGTGCCTGGAGAACGAACACTGAAGCTTTCTTT.

The chain uses TRBV19 and TRBJ1-5, with TRBD1 identical over 11 bases. The junction had 5 bases not matched to a gene; V was cut back by 7 bases and J by 3 bases. The length of the CDR3 is 15 residues. CDR1 and CDR2 from the germline V gene are LNHDA and SQIVND (reference sequence). The CDR3 DNA follows: TGTGCCAGTAAACTGGGACAGGGGGACAATCAGCCCCAGCATTTT. Translating it yields CASKLGQGDNQPQHF.

The chain carries TRBV7-2 and TRBJ2-3, with 7 bases identical to TRBD2. V gave up 5 bases and J gave up 6 bases; unmatched junction bases: 11. Germline CDR1 is SGHTA and CDR2 is FQGNSA. The CDR3 is 15 residues long. The CDR3 DNA reads as TGTGCCAGCAGCCTCCTCGGAGCGCGGGAGGATACGCAGTATTTT. Protein: CASSLLGAREDTQYF.

The V gene is TRBV6-1, the J gene TRBJ1-2, with a weak D call TRBD1 (6 bases). Trimming pared 1 base from V and 4 bases from J, leaving 7 bases between. Germline CDR1 is MNHNS and CDR2 is SASEGT. This CDR3 region has 13 residues. CDR3: CASSEGGAYGYTF. DNA for the CDR3: TGTGCCAGCAGTGAAGGGGGGGCCTATGGCTACACCTTC.

This clone occurred a few times. The rearrangement uses TRBV7-2 and TRBJ2-7; 8 bases align to TRBD1. The CDR3 runs to 14 residues. CDR1 and CDR2 from the germline V gene are SGHTA and FQGNSA. V trimming: 5 bases; J trimming: 3 bases; junction bases outside the gene matches: 6. The CDR3, as DNA: TGTGCCAGCAGCAAACAGGGGGGCGGCTACGAGCAGTACTTC. Translating it yields CASSKQGGGYEQYF.

The chain joins TRBV7-2 to TRBJ2-5, with 10 bases matching TRBD2. With 3 bases clipped from V and 0 bases from J, the junction kept 1 base outside the gene matches. This CDR3 contains 15 residues. The germline V gene has CDR1 SGHTA and CDR2 FQGNSA. The CDR3 loop reads CASSFSGGNQETQYF. Written as DNA, the CDR3 is TGTGCCAGCAGCTTTAGCGGGGGGAACCAAGAGACCCAGTACTTC. Full variable domain (remainder filled in from reference TRBV7-2 and TRBJ2-5): GAGVSQSPSNKVTEKGKDVELRCDPISGHTALYWYRQSLGQGLEFLIYFQGNSAPDKSGLPSDRFSAERTGGSVSTLTIQRTQQEDSAVYLCASSFSGGNQETQYFGPGTRLLVL.

The chain has TRBV11-2 and TRBJ1-2; D gene unclear. CDR3 length equals 13 residues. Trimming stripped 0 bases from V and 8 bases from J, with 10 bases between. Per germline, CDR1 SGHAT and CDR2 FQNNGV. Written as DNA, the CDR3 is TGTGCCAGCAGCTTAGATTCCCTCGTCGGCTACACCTTC. Translated: CASSLDSLVGYTF.

This sequence joins TRBV18 and TRBJ2-7; no clear D. The V and J ends lost 3 bases and 3 bases respectively, with 15 bases between them. The CDR3 covers 15 residues. CDR1 is KGHSH, CDR2 LQKENI, per germline. CDR3 coding DNA: TGTGCCAGCTCACCCCCTTCGCAGCCCGGCTACGAGCAGTACTTC. It specifies CASSPPSQPGYEQYF.

This clone is medium-sized (0.01 to 0.1%). J is TRBJ2-5 and V is TRBV29-1; 7 bases fit TRBD1. Germline V gives CDR1 SQVTM, CDR2 ANQGSEA. The CDR3 has 13 amino acids. V was pared by 5 bases and J by 1 base, with 4 bases of the junction left unmatched. The CDR3 protein is CSVRPGGQETQYF. CDR3 bases: TGCAGCGTTCGGCCAGGGGGCCAAGAGACCCAGTACTTC.

V is TRBV11-2 and J is TRBJ2-5, with 7 bases identical to TRBD1. The closer fit of TRBJ2-7 to the DNA end suggests the J call may be wrong. The length of the CDR3 is 15 residues. Germline V gene lookup returns CDR1 SGHAT and CDR2 FQNNGV. The CDR3 loop is CASSLAGQSTYEQYF. CDR3 nucleotides: TGTGCCAGCAGCTTAGCGGGACAGTCAACCTACGAGCAGTACTTC.

Only one count was recorded for this clone. The chain links TRBV18 to TRBJ1-1, with TRBD1 identical over 8 bases. V lost 0 bases to trimming and J lost 2 bases; unmatched junction nucleotides: 5. The CDR3 has 16 amino acids. Germline-derived CDR1 and CDR2 are KGHSH and LQKENI. The CDR3 DNA follows: TGTGCCAGCTCACCACCCTACGGACAGGGTAACACTGAAGCTTTCTTT. Translating it yields CASSPPYGQGNTEAFF.

The V gene is TRBV19, the J gene TRBJ2-7; 9 nucleotides agree with TRBD1. This CDR3 has 19 residues. CDR1 is LNHDA, CDR2 SQIVND, per germline (reference sequence). V trimming: 4 bases; J trimming: 4 bases; junction bases outside the gene matches: 20. The CDR3 is CASSSYGQGILATMYEQYF. Written as DNA, the CDR3 is TGTGCCAGTAGTAGCTACGGACAGGGGATACTAGCTACGATGTACGAGCAGTACTTC. Full variable domain (remainder filled in from reference TRBV19 and TRBJ2-7): DGGITQSPKYLFRKEGQNVTLSCEQNLNHDAMYWYRQDPGQGLRLIYYSQIVNDFQKGDIAEGYSVSREKKESFPLTVTSAQKNPTAFYLCASSSYGQGILATMYEQYFGPGTRLTVT.